This TCR beta chain was obtained from a study of shared clonotypes between healthy human individuals. Study summary: Three plates were used per donor for CD4 naive, three for CD4 memory, two for CD8 naive and one for CD8 memory. Study-wide results and caveats: How much donors shared clonotypes was expected to be affected by sequencing depth.

CDR3 length: 16 amino acids. Germline CDR1 and CDR2: MGHRA and YSYEKL. V lost 5 bases to trimming and J lost 7 bases; unmatched junction nucleotides: 13. The sample holds one count of this clone. The antigen remains undetermined. Each replicate PCR on the sorted subsets used 150 to 200 ng DNA (roughly 27,000 T cell genomes). Sequencing used immunoSEQ multiplex PCR; TCRdb keeps in-frame clones, though not all of them. The data contain 2 million or so clones, about 95% of them singletons. Naive CD8 populations comprised CD45RO-negative cells positively selected for CCR7, excluding terminally differentiated effector memory CD45RA+ cells.

Sequences were obtained from naive CD8+ T cells sorted from blood. The source of this sequence is a man between 18 and 35 years old in good health. The chain employs TRBV4-1 and TRBJ2-3; 9 bases agree with TRBD2. CDR3 in DNA: TGCGCCAGCAGCGGACCGCGGGGGGGTGTGTTGTATACGCAGTATTTT. Its protein is CASSGPRGGVLYTQYF.